One and the same sample provided the 8 T cell receptor beta chains below, sequenced in a study of CD8+CD57+ T cells in acquired aplastic anemia. Patients who underwent sequencing had shown CD8+CD57+ cell expansion by flow cytometry. TCR beta VDJ combinations and CDR3 sequences were profiled from genomic DNA. Via MiXCR, TCRdb re-called the reads, giving one row per CDR3 protein. This table holds roughly 250,000 distinct CDR3 sequences, around half found once. The sequenced sample was sorted CD4+, CD8+, or CD8+CD57+ T cells (not recorded which) from PBMCs. All receptors derive from a human donor with aplastic anemia.

In this sample, this clonotype turned up once. This chain links TRBV6-2 or TRBV6-3 with TRBJ2-3; TRBD2 matches 11 bases. CDR1 is MNHEY, CDR2 SVGEGT, per germline. The CDR3 has 17 residues. V lost 6 bases to trimming and J lost 0 bases; unmatched junction nucleotides: 8. The CDR3 sequence: CASSYGLAGGSTDTQYF. The CDR3 region has the DNA TGTGCCAGCAGCTACGGGTTAGCGGGGGGGAGCACAGATACGCAGTATTTT.

The rearrangement links TRBV29-1 to TRBJ1-5; TRBD1 agrees at 8 bases. Germline values: CDR1 SQVTM, CDR2 ANQGSEA. Trimming removed 6 bases from V and 6 bases from J; junction bases left unmatched: 10. The CDR3 covers 14 residues. Here the CDR3 DNA reads TGCAGCGTATCTACACAGGGGGGTTCTCAGCCCCAGCATTTT. Protein sequence: CSVSTQGGSQPQHF.

This chain uses TRBV25-1 with TRBJ2-7; a possible D gene is TRBD2 (6 bases). The CDR3 runs 14 residues. V lost 5 bases and J lost 6, with 17 bases in between. From germline, CDR1 is MGHDK and CDR2 SYGVNS. CDR3 loop: CASSSVRLGGEQYF. In DNA form, the CDR3 reads TGTGCCAGCAGTTCAGTTCGACTAGGAGGCGAGCAGTACTTC.

The chain couples TRBV5-1 to TRBJ2-7, with TRBD1 matching 8 bases. This CDR3 contains 18 residues. V shed 0 bases, J shed 3 bases, and the junction held 14 bases outside the gene matches. The germline CDR1 and CDR2 sequences are SGHRS and YFSETQ. The CDR3, as DNA: TGCGCCAGCAGCTTGGTTCCCCCCGGGACAGGAAAATACTACGAGCAGTACTTC. Its protein product is CASSLVPPGTGKYYEQYF.

This clonotype was observed a single time. The chain combines TRBV6-2 or TRBV6-3 with TRBJ2-7, with 10 bases matching TRBD2. Trimming took 2 bases from V and 2 from J; bases not matched to a gene: 6. Germline loops: CDR1 MNHEY, CDR2 SVGEGT. CDR3 length: 16 residues. CDR3 sequence reads: CASSYTQRGGPYEQYF. The CDR3 nucleotides are TGTGCCAGCAGTTACACCCAGCGGGGGGGCCCCTACGAGCAGTACTTC.

The chain combines TRBV7-8 with TRBJ2-7; D call uncertain. Between the trimmed V and J ends, which lost 4 bases and 5 bases, there was a span of 18 bases. This CDR3 is 15 amino acids long. Germline CDR1 and CDR2: SGHVS and FQNEAQ. CDR3 coding DNA: TGTGCCAGCAGCTCTGGACGGAGCCGGTCGAACGAGCAGTACTTC. This encodes CASSSGRSRSNEQYF.

This chain uses TRBV2 with TRBJ1-2; a possible D gene is TRBD1 (5 bases). Germline assignment: CDR1 SNHLY and CDR2 FYNNEI. The CDR3 contains 13 residues. Trimming stripped 5 bases from V and 5 bases from J, with 12 bases between. The CDR3 region is CASSLDSKYGYTF. CDR3 nucleotide sequence: TGTGCCAGCAGTTTAGACAGCAAGTATGGCTACACCTTC.

This clonotype was counted at least ten times. The chain carries TRBV7-8 and TRBJ2-5, with D unclear. V shed 1 base and J shed 2 bases, with 14 bases lying between them. Looked up from germline, CDR1 is SGHVS and CDR2 is FQNEAQ. The CDR3 has 16 amino acids. The chain's CDR3 is CASSLGSWQQQETQYF. CDR3 bases: TGTGCCAGCAGCTTAGGGTCATGGCAGCAGCAAGAGACCCAGTACTTC. Based on the CDR3 plus reference TRBV7-8 and TRBJ2-5, the full variable domain is GAGVSQSPRYKVAKRGQDVALRCDPISGHVSLFWYQQALGQGPEFLTYFQNEAQLDKSGLPSDRFFAERPEGSVSTLKIQRTQQEDSAVYLCASSLGSWQQQETQYFGPGTRLLVL.